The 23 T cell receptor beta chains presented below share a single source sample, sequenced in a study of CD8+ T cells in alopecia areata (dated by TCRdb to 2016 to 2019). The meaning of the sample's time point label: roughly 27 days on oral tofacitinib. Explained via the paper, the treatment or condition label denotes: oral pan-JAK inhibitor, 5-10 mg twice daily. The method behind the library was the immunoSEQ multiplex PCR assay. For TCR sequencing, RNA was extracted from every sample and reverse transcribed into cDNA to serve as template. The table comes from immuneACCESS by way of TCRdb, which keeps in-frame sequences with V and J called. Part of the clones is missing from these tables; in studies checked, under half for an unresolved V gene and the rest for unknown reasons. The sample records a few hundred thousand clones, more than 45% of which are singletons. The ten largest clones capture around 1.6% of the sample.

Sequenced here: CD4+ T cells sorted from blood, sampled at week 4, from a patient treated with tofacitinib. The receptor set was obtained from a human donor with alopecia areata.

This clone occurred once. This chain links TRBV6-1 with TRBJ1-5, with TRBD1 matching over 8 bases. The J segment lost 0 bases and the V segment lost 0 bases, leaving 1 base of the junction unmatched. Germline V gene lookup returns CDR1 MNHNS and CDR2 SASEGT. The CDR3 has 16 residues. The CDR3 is CASSEATGGSNQPQHF. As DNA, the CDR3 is TGTGCCAGCAGTGAAGCCACAGGGGGTAGCAATCAGCCCCAGCATTTT.

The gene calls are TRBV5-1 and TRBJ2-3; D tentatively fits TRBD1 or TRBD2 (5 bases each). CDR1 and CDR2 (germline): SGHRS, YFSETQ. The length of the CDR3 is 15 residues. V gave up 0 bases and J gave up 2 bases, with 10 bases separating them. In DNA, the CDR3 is TGCGCCAGCAGCTTGGGAAGGGACCCCACAGATACGCAGTATTTT. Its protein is CASSLGRDPTDTQYF.

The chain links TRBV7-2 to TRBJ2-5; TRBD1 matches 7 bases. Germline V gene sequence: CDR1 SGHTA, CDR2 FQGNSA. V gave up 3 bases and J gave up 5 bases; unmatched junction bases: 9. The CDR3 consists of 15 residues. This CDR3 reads CASSFETGIGETQYF. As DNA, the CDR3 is TGTGCCAGCAGCTTCGAGACAGGGATTGGGGAGACCCAGTACTTC.

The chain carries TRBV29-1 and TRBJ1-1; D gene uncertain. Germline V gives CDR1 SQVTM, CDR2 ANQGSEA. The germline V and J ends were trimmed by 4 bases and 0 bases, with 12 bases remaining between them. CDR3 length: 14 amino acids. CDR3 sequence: CSVGKRNMNTEAFF. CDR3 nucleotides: TGCAGCGTTGGAAAAAGGAATATGAACACTGAAGCTTTCTTT.

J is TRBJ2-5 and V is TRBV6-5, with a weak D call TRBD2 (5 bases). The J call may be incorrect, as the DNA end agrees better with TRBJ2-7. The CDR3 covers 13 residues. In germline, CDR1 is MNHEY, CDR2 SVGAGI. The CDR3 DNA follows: TGTGCCAGCAGGAGAGGGAACTCCTACGAGCAGTACTTC. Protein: CASRRGNSYEQYF.

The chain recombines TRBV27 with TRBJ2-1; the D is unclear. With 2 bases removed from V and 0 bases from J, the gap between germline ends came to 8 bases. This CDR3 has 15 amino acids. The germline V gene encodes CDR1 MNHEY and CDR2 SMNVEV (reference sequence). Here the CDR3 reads CASSLGSFSYNEQFF. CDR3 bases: TGTGCCAGCAGTTTAGGGTCGTTCTCCTACAATGAGCAGTTCTTC.

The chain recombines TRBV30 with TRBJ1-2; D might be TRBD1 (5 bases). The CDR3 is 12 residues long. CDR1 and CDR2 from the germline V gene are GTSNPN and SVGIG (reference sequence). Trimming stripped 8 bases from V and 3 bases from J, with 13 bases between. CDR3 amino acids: CAGWDRYYGYTF. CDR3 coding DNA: TGTGCCGGTTGGGACCGATACTATGGCTACACCTTC.

CDR3 coding DNA: TGCAGCGAGTCGACCGGCTCCTACAATGAGCAGTTCTTC. It is translated as CSESTGSYNEQFF. This chain joins TRBV29-1 and TRBJ2-1; D remains ambiguous. V was shortened by 7 bases and J by 0 bases, with 10 bases between the two germline ends. The CDR3 is 13 amino acids. Germline assignment: CDR1 SQVTM and CDR2 ANQGSEA.

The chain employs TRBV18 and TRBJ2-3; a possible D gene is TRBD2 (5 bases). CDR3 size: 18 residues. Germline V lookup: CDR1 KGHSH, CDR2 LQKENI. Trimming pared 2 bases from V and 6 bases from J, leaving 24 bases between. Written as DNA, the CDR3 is TGTGCCAGCTCACCAGGCCCTGTGGTAGCGAATCTCAAGGATACGCAGTATTTT. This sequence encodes CASSPGPVVANLKDTQYF.

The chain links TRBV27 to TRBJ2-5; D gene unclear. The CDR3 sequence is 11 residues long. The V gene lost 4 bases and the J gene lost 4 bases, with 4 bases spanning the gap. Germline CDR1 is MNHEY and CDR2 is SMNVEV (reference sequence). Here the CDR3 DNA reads TGTGCCAGCAGTTACCGAGAGACCCAGTACTTC. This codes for CASSYRETQYF.

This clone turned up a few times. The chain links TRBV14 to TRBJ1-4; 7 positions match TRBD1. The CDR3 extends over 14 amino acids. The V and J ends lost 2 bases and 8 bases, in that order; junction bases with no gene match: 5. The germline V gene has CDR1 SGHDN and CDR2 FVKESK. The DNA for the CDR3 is TGTGCCAGCAGCCAAAGACAGGGATACGAAAAACTGTTTTTT. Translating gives CASSQRQGYEKLFF.

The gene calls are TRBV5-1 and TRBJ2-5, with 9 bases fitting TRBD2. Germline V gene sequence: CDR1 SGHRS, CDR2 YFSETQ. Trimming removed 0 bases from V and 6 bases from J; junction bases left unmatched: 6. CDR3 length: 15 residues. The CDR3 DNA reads TGCGCCAGCAGCTTGGATCCTAGCGGGGCAAAGACCCAGTACTTC. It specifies CASSLDPSGAKTQYF.

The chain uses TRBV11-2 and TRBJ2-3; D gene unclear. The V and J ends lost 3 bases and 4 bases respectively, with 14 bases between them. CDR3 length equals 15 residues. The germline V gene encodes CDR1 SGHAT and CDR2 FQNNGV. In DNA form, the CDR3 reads TGTGCCAGCAGCTTGGGTAGTACGCCCGCAGATACGCAGTATTTT. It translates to CASSLGSTPADTQYF.

The CDR3 loop is CASSLSGVSGELFF. The CDR3 DNA sequence: TGTGCCAGCAGCTTATCAGGGGTTTCCGGGGAGCTGTTTTTT. This chain uses TRBV7-3 with TRBJ2-2; D may be TRBD1 (6 bases). In germline, CDR1 is SGHTA, CDR2 FQGTGA. V gave up 2 bases and J gave up 6 bases, with 10 bases separating them. The CDR3 covers 14 residues.

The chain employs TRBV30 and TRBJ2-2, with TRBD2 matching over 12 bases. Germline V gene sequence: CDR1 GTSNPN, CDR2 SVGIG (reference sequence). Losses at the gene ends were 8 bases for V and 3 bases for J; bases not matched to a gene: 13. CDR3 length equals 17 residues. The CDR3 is CALTSGGSKKYTGELFF. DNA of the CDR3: TGTGCCCTTACTAGCGGGGGGTCAAAAAAGTACACCGGGGAGCTGTTTTTT.

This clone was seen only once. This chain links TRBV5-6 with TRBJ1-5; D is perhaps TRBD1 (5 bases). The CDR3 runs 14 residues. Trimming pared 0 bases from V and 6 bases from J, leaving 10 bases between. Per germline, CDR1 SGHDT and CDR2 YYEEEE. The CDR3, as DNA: TGTGCCAGCAGCTTGGGAAGGGGAAGTCAGCCCCAGCATTTT. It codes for CASSLGRGSQPQHF.

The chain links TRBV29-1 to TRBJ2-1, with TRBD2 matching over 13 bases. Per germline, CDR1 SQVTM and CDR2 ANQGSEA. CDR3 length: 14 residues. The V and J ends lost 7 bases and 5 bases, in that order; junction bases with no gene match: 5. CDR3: CSARGLAGNNEQFF. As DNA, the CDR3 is TGCAGCGCTCGGGGACTAGCGGGGAACAATGAGCAGTTCTTC.

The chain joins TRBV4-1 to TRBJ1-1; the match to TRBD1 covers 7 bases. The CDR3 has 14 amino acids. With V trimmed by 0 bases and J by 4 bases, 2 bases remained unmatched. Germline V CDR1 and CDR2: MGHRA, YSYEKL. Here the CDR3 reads CASSQETGVTEAFF. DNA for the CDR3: TGCGCCAGCAGCCAAGAAACAGGGGTCACTGAAGCTTTCTTT.

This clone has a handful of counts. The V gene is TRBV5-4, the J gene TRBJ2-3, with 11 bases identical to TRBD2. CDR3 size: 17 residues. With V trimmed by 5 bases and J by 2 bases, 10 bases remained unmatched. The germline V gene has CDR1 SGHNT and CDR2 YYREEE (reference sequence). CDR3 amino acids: CASSLTSGILSTDTQYF. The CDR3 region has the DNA TGTGCCAGCAGTTTGACTAGCGGGATCCTATCCACAGATACGCAGTATTTT.

The CDR3 region is CASSLGGGDYEQYF. The CDR3 bases are TGTGCCAGTAGTCTGGGCGGGGGCGACTACGAGCAGTACTTC. J is TRBJ2-7 and V is TRBV19, with TRBD2 as a possible D gene (7 bases). This CDR3 has 14 residues. V was pared by 5 bases and J by 3 bases, with 14 bases between. The germline gives CDR1 LNHDA, CDR2 SQIVND (reference sequence).

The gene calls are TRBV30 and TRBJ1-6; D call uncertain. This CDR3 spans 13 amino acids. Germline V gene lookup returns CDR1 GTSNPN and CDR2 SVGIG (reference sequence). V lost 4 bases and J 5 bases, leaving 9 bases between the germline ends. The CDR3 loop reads CAWNLEDNSPLHF. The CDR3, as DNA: TGTGCCTGGAATCTCGAGGATAATTCACCCCTCCACTTT.

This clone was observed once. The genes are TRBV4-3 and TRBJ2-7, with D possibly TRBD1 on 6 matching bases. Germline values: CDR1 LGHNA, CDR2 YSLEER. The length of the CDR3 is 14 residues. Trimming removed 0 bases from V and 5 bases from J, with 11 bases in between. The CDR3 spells CASSQDGTRDEQYF. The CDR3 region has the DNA TGCGCCAGCAGCCAAGATGGGACAAGGGACGAGCAGTACTTC.

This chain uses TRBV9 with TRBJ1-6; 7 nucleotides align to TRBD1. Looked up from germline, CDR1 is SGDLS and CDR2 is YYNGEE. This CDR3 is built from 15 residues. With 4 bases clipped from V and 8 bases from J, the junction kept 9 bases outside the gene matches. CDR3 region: CASSLNDGTDSPLHF. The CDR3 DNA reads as TGTGCCAGCAGCCTGAACGATGGGACAGATTCACCCCTCCACTTT.